A single sample is the source of the 12 T cell receptor beta chains below, sequenced in a study of T cell changes during pregnancy in multiple sclerosis. Data came from immunoSEQ multiplex PCR; TCRdb stores just in-frame clones and leaves some out. The table has 70,000 to 95,000 clones, just over 90% seen once. The sequences come from peripheral blood, collected after pregnancy. These TCRs come from a female donor in good health, enrolled as a control in a pregnancy study.

The chain recombines TRBV6-6 with TRBJ2-1; TRBD2 matches at 11 bases. Looked up from germline, CDR1 is MNHNY and CDR2 is SVGAGI (reference sequence). This CDR3 comprises 15 residues. The ends lost 7 bases at V and 7 bases at J; junction bases unmatched: 9. The CDR3: CASMSGTSGRNEQFF. As DNA, the CDR3 is TGTGCCAGCATGTCCGGGACTAGCGGAAGGAATGAGCAGTTCTTC.

The J gene is TRBJ2-6, the V gene TRBV14; 7 positions match TRBD1. Germline CDR1 SGHDN, CDR2 FVKESK. V shed 4 bases, J shed 2 bases, and the junction held 2 bases outside the gene matches. The CDR3 has 15 amino acids. The CDR3 DNA is TGTGCCAGCAGCCTTACAGGGGCTGGGGCCAACGTCCTGACTTTC. It yields the protein CASSLTGAGANVLTF. Combining the CDR3 with reference TRBV14 and TRBJ2-6 gives the whole variable domain EAGVTQFPSHSVIEKGQTVTLRCDPISGHDNLYWYRRVMGKEIKFLLHFVKESKQDESGMPNNRFLAERTGGTYSTLKVQPAELEDSGVYFCASSLTGAGANVLTFGAGSRLTVL.

This chain uses TRBV15 with TRBJ2-5, with 7 bases that match TRBD2. This CDR3 comprises 13 residues. In germline, CDR1 is LNHNV, CDR2 YYDKDF (reference sequence). J gave up 2 bases and V 8 bases, and 5 bases lay outside the gene matches. The CDR3 DNA is TGTGCCACCGGCTGGGGGGGGCAAGAGACCCAGTACTTC. It specifies CATGWGGQETQYF.

This clone appeared once. The J gene is TRBJ1-1, the V gene TRBV4-1; D is unresolved. The CDR3 runs 16 residues. Germline loops: CDR1 MGHRA, CDR2 YSYEKL. Deletions cut 5 bases from V and 7 bases from J, with 23 bases between. The DNA for the CDR3 is TGCGCCAGCAGCTACAAGCAGAGGGTCGGTTGGGATGAAGCTTTCTTT. As protein: CASSYKQRVGWDEAFF.

The chain joins TRBV30 to TRBJ2-7, with D possibly being TRBD1 (5 bases). Germline CDR1 and CDR2: GTSNPN and SVGIG (reference sequence). The CDR3 totals 12 residues. V lost 3 bases to trimming and J lost 4 bases, with 10 bases between them. CDR3 residues: CAWSRQIYEQYF. The CDR3 DNA reads TGTGCCTGGAGCCGACAGATTTACGAGCAGTACTTC.

The chain recombines TRBV27 with TRBJ2-7, with 8 bases fitting TRBD1. The ends lost 5 bases at V and 0 bases at J; junction bases unmatched: 9. In germline, CDR1 is MNHEY, CDR2 SMNVEV (reference sequence). The CDR3 spans 16 residues. CDR3 DNA: TGTGCCAGCAGTCCTACCTTGGACAGGGCCTCCTACGAGCAGTACTTC. Protein: CASSPTLDRASYEQYF.

The chain carries TRBV19 and TRBJ2-3, with TRBD2 identical over 7 bases. J gave up 2 bases and V 1 base, and 6 bases lay outside the gene matches. The CDR3 covers 16 residues. Per germline, CDR1 LNHDA and CDR2 SQIVND (reference sequence). The CDR3 coding sequence is TGTGCCAGTAGTATAGGATCAGCGGGGACCACAGATACGCAGTATTTT. Translated, it gives CASSIGSAGTTDTQYF. Based on the CDR3 plus reference TRBV19 and TRBJ2-3, the full variable domain is DGGITQSPKYLFRKEGQNVTLSCEQNLNHDAMYWYRQDPGQGLRLIYYSQIVNDFQKGDIAEGYSVSREKKESFPLTVTSAQKNPTAFYLCASSIGSAGTTDTQYFGPGTRLTVL.

This clone was detected only a few times. This chain uses TRBV7-9 with TRBJ1-5; 8 nucleotides match TRBD1. This CDR3 spans 15 amino acids. Germline V gives CDR1 SEHNR, CDR2 FQNEAQ (reference sequence). V shed 5 bases, J shed 4 bases, and the junction held 7 bases outside the gene matches. For the CDR3, the DNA is TGTGCCAGCAGCCCACAGGGGGTCGGAAATCAGCCCCAGCATTTT. It yields the protein CASSPQGVGNQPQHF. The full variable domain, completed using reference TRBV7-9 and TRBJ1-5, is DTGVSQNPRHKITKRGQNVTFRCDPISEHNRLYWYRQTLGQGPEFLTYFQNEAQLEKSRLLSDRFSAERPKGSFSTLEIQRTEQGDSAMYLCASSPQGVGNQPQHFGDGTRLSIL.

This chain uses TRBV6-6 with TRBJ2-2, with D possibly matching TRBD1 (6 bases). The CDR3 is 16 amino acids. Trimming took off 0 bases at V and 0 bases at J, with 8 bases between the two ends. Germline loops: CDR1 MNHNY, CDR2 SVGAGI (reference sequence). The CDR3 nucleotides are TGTGCCAGCAGTTACTCGAAGGGGGCGAACACCGGGGAGCTGTTTTTT. Protein: CASSYSKGANTGELFF.

The V gene is TRBV18, the J gene TRBJ1-1; 7 positions match TRBD1. This CDR3 is 15 amino acids long. From germline, CDR1 is KGHSH and CDR2 LQKENI. Unmatched junction bases numbered 6, after V lost 3 bases and J lost 2 bases. Written as DNA, the CDR3 is TGTGCCAGCTCACCTTGGGACAGACTAAACACTGAAGCTTTCTTT. Protein sequence: CASSPWDRLNTEAFF.

The rearrangement links TRBV5-8 to TRBJ2-5; TRBD1 matches 9 bases. CDR1 SGHTS and CDR2 YDEGEE come from the germline V gene. V dropped 4 bases and J dropped 4; count of bases not matched to a gene: 14. This CDR3 region has 17 residues. The CDR3 region is CASSLDRGVRGLETQYF. As DNA, the CDR3 is TGTGCCAGCAGCCTGGACAGGGGAGTAAGGGGATTAGAGACCCAGTACTTC.

This rearrangement joins TRBV19 to TRBJ2-1, with unresolved D. The CDR3 runs to 12 residues. Germline-derived CDR1 and CDR2 are LNHDA and SQIVND (reference sequence). The V and J ends lost 5 bases and 10 bases respectively, with 12 bases between them. CDR3: CASSSSGSEQFF. Here the CDR3 DNA reads TGTGCCAGTAGTTCCAGTGGTAGCGAGCAGTTCTTC.